Included here is one TCR beta chain sequence, with context. This specimen comes from a study of blood T cell repertoires in COVID-19. Background on the study: Samples taken during acute and convalescent COVID-19 were collected in the United States, Italy and Spain. PBMCs, B-cell-depleted T cells, or T cells were the source of the cDNA or gDNA that made up the material.

As handled by the study authors: Nucleated cell number was recorded as an estimate derived from reference gene primer amplification. The data were produced by immunoSEQ multiplex PCR, yet TCRdb's version contains in-frame clones alone and is incomplete. From that table come the V and J calls and clone size; the DNA was used to work out D and trimming. In the table there are about 360,000 clones, around 84% of which are singletons. Trimming took 4 bases from V and 0 from J, leaving 13 bases between them. This CDR3 comprises 16 residues. The germline CDR1 and CDR2 sequences are SGHDN and FVKESK. Sequenced input: peripheral blood. V and J are TRBV14 and TRBJ2-1; perhaps TRBD2 as D (6 bases). The clonotype was recovered from a human donor in a cohort sampled during active COVID-19. CDR3 sequence (DNA): TGTGCCAGCAGCCGCAAGGGACTGAGCTCCTACAATGAGCAGTTCTTC. Its translation is CASSRKGLSSYNEQFF.